A selection of T cell receptor beta chains follows, all from one sample in a study of cytomegalovirus exposure and HLA in healthy donors. Clones were read by immunoSEQ multiplex PCR, and TCRdb kept only the in-frame ones, dropping some. The sample has 55,000 to 80,000 clones, roughly 95% seen once. The sample consisted of PBMCs. These receptor sequences come from a man between 18 and 29 years old in good health and CMV-seronegative. Both conserved end residues are part of each CDR3. The D gene is left open where the match is weak. Size is omitted from some rows. Given values are once, few, many or a class for expanded clones.

TRBJ2-2 | TRBD2 | NA | TRBV5-1 | TGCGCCAGCAGCCGGACTAGCGGGAAGGTCGGGGAGCTGTTTTTT | CASSRTSGKVGELFF
TRBJ1-1 | NA | NA | TRBV5-1 | TGCGCCAGCAGGGGGGGACCTCCTGAAGCTTTCTTT | CASRGGPPEAFF
TRBJ2-1 | NA | NA | TRBV6-6 | TGTGCCAGCAGTCACAGGACAGATCACAATGAGCAGTTCTTC | CASSHRTDHNEQFF
TRBJ1-1 | TRBD1 | NA | TRBV5-4 | TGTGCCAGCAGCTCCGCAGGGGGCCCTGAAGCTTTCTTT | CASSSAGGPEAFF
TRBJ2-7 | TRBD2 | once | TRBV5-1 | TGCGCCAGCAGCCGAACTCTTACTAGCGGGGTGCCCTACGAGCAGTACTTC | CASSRTLTSGVPYEQYF
TRBJ2-7 | TRBD1 | NA | TRBV10-2 | TGCGCCAGCGGGACAGGGACCTACGAGCAGTACTTC | CASGTGTYEQYF
TRBJ1-1 | TRBD1 | NA | TRBV4-2 | TGTGCCAGCAGCCAGGGACAGGCGAACACTGAAGCTTTCTTT | CASSQGQANTEAFF
TRBJ1-2 | NA | NA | TRBV5-6 | TGTGCCAGCAGCCCAGTTAGATGGGGAGATGGTGGCTACACCTTC | CASSPVRWGDGGYTF
TRBJ2-1 | TRBD1 | NA | TRBV5-4 | TGTGCCAGCAGTTTACAGGGGAACGAGCAGTTCTTC | CASSLQGNEQFF
TRBJ1-3 | NA | NA | TRBV5-1 | TGCGCCAGCAGCTTGTTAGTCGGACAGAGCTCTGGAAACACCATATATTTT | CASSLLVGQSSGNTIYF
TRBJ2-7 | NA | NA | TRBV7-2 | TGTGCCAGCAGCTTAGGGGCCCGGGGAGAGCAGTACTTC | CASSLGARGEQYF
TRBJ2-3 | TRBD2 | NA | TRBV19 | TGTGCCAGTAGTATGGGACTAGCGGGGTCGGGGGATACGCAGTATTTT | CASSMGLAGSGDTQYF
TRBJ1-1 | NA | NA | TRBV6-5 | TGTGCCAGCAGTTACTTGACGGGCGGGACTGAAGCTTTCTTT | CASSYLTGGTEAFF
TRBJ1-1 | TRBD1 | NA | TRBV19 | TGTGCCAGTAGCTCGGACAGGTGGAACACTGAAGCTTTCTTT | CASSSDRWNTEAFF
TRBJ2-5 | NA | NA | TRBV6-5 | TGTGCCAGCCGAGGAGGGGCTACCAAAGAGACCCAGTACTTC | CASRGGATKETQYF
TRBJ2-5 | NA | NA | TRBV29-1 | TGCAGCGTCTTGGGGGACACCACCTCCCAAGAGACCCAGTACTTC | CSVLGDTTSQETQYF
TRBJ1-3 | NA | NA | TRBV4-1 | TGCGCCAGCAGCGTCCAACAGGGAAGAAACACCATATATTTT | CASSVQQGRNTIYF
TRBJ1-1 | TRBD1 | NA | TRBV7-6 | TGTGCCAGCAGTAAAAGACAGGGACTGAACACTGAAGCTTTCTTT | CASSKRQGLNTEAFF
TRBJ1-4 | NA | NA | TRBV27 | TGTGCCAGCAGGGGACTGAACGGTAATGAAAAACTGTTTTTT | CASRGLNGNEKLFF
TRBJ1-1 | NA | NA | TRBV27 | TGTGCCAGCAGTTTATTGGCAGGGCTGGAAGCTTTCTTT | CASSLLAGLEAFF
TRBJ2-3 | TRBD2 | NA | TRBV5-1 | TGCGCCAGCAGCTCGCCGACTAGCGGGGGCAGGGGAGATACGCAGTATTTT | CASSSPTSGGRGDTQYF
TRBJ1-3 | NA | NA | TRBV16 | TGTGCCAGCAGCCAATGGTCGGCAGGGCCCTACTCTGGAAACACCATATATTTT | CASSQWSAGPYSGNTIYF
TRBJ2-5 | NA | NA | TRBV6-5 | TGTGCCAGCAGAAGGACGGCGGGTGAGACCCAGTACTTC | CASRRTAGETQYF
TRBJ2-1 | NA | NA | TRBV18 | TGTGCCAGCTCACTAGGTACTCAGGGGCTGGCCCTCCACAATGAGCAGTTCTTC | CASSLGTQGLALHNEQFF
TRBJ1-6 | NA | NA | TRBV5-1 | TGCGCCAGCAGCCTTCCTGGGAGCTCCTATAATTCACCCCTCCACTTT | CASSLPGSSYNSPLHF
TRBJ2-5 | TRBD2 | NA | TRBV5-1 | TGCGCCAGCAGCCTTAGCGGGGGGACCCAAGAGACCCAGTACTTC | CASSLSGGTQETQYF
TRBJ1-4 | TRBD1 | NA | TRBV10-1 | TGCGCCAGCAGTGACTGGATGGACAGGGAAAATGAAAAACTGTTTTTT | CASSDWMDRENEKLFF
TRBJ1-2 | NA | NA | TRBV7-2 | TGTGCCAGCAGCTTATGGCGGGCTAACTATGGCTACACCTTC | CASSLWRANYGYTF
TRBJ2-5 | NA | NA | TRBV6-5 | TGTGCCAGCAGTTACTCGTCGACTAGCAGGGGAGAGACCCAGTACTTC | CASSYSSTSRGETQYF
TRBJ1-3 | NA | NA | TRBV6-6 | TGTGCCAGCAGTTACGCCGTCGGGAGTGTTGGAAACACCATATATTTT | CASSYAVGSVGNTIYF
TRBJ2-2 | NA | once | TRBV4-1 | TGCGCCAGCAGCCAAGTGACTAGTCTACCCACCGGGGAGCTGTTTTTT | CASSQVTSLPTGELFF
TRBJ1-4 | TRBD1 | NA | TRBV7-9 | TGTGCCAGCAGCCCGAAGACAGGGTTTAACGAAAAACTGTTTTTT | CASSPKTGFNEKLFF
TRBJ2-3 | TRBD2 | NA | TRBV5-4 | TGTGCCAGCAGCTTGGGCCAGGGAGGGTCCACAGATACGCAGTATTTT | CASSLGQGGSTDTQYF
TRBJ2-7 | NA | NA | TRBV29-1 | TGCAGCGTTGTCGGCCTCACAGGCTCCTACGAGCAGTACTTC | CSVVGLTGSYEQYF
TRBJ2-3 | TRBD2 | NA | TRBV4-3 | TGCGCCAGCAGCCAAATCGGGAGGACAGATACGCAGTATTTT | CASSQIGRTDTQYF
TRBJ1-1 | NA | NA | TRBV6-1 | TGTGCCAGCACCGAGAGGGAAGGGGGGGGTGAAGCTTTCTTT | CASTEREGGGEAFF
TRBJ2-3 | TRBD2 | NA | TRBV5-1 | TGCGCCAGCAGCTTGCCGGCCGGCGGGGGGCCAGATACGCAGTATTTT | CASSLPAGGGPDTQYF
TRBJ2-7 | NA | NA | TRBV7-9 | TGTGCCAGCAGCTATAGGGGAAGCTCCTACGAGCAGTACTTC | CASSYRGSSYEQYF
TRBJ1-1 | NA | NA | TRBV11-1 | TGTGCCAGCAGTCTGGGAGGGGCCACTGAAGCTTTCTTT | CASSLGGATEAFF
TRBJ1-1 | TRBD1 | NA | TRBV28 | TGTGCCAGCAGTTTATGGGGGACAGGGACGGGTGTGAGCACTGAAGCTTTCTTT | CASSLWGTGTGVSTEAFF
TRBJ1-1 | NA | NA | TRBV4-3 | TGCGCCAGCAGCCAAGTGTGGGGGGGTCGGAATGAAGCTTTCTTT | CASSQVWGGRNEAFF
TRBJ1-3 | NA | NA | TRBV7-2 | TGTGCCAGCAGCTTAGATCCGGGAGCCTCTGGAAACACCATATATTTT | CASSLDPGASGNTIYF